The source of this TCR beta chain is a study of blood T cell repertoires in COVID-19. The germline gives CDR1 SQVTM, CDR2 ANQGSEA. The ends were cut back, 7 bases at V and 2 bases at J, with 14 bases in the middle. CDR3 length: 13 amino acids. Seattle participants joined during active infection and were tracked over time. The authors' processing: It was from reference gene primer amplification that nucleated cell counts were estimated. TCRdb's copy holds only in-frame clones and misses some; the assay was immunoSEQ multiplex PCR. V, J and clone size reflect that table, while D and trimming were determined from the DNA. The sample has around 60,000 clones, 72% seen once; the top ten hold around 4.8%.

The chain combines TRBV29-1 with TRBJ1-2; possibly TRBD1 for D (6 bases). Specimen: peripheral blood. The TCR originated in a woman in her seventies with COVID-19, enrolled during active disease. CDR3 DNA sequence: TGCAGCGCCGACCCCAGGGGCAACTATGGCTACACCTTC. It specifies CSADPRGNYGYTF.